This TCR beta chain was observed in a study of Tregs in tolerant kidney transplant recipients. Details on this clone: What it binds is unknown.

TCRdb's table, derived via immunoSEQ multiplex PCR, lists solely in-frame clones and lacks some. The sample includes some 110,000 clones, roughly 92% of them seen just once. Trimming cost V 3 bases and J 7 bases, with 17 bases left between them. Germline CDR1 SGHRS, CDR2 YFSETQ. This CDR3 spans 15 amino acids. Findings of the study overall: Biological reproducibility was not directly addressed, but technical replication error appeared minimal.

The sequenced material came from CD4+ T cells from blood. This sequence was found in a human donor in good health. This sequence joins TRBV5-1 and TRBJ2-1; a possible D gene is TRBD2 (7 bases). Written as DNA, the CDR3 is TGCGCCAGCAGCTGGGGGGCCAGCGGGGTAAATGAGCAGTTCTTC. It yields the protein CASSWGASGVNEQFF.